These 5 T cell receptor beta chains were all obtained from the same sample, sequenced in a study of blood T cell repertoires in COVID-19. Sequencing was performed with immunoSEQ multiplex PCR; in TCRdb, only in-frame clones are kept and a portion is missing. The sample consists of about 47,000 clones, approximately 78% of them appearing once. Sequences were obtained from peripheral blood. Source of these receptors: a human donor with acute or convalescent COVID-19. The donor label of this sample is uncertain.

The CDR3 here is CASSLGYWGDTEAFF. The CDR3 DNA reads as TGTGCCAGCAGCTTAGGTTATTGGGGGGACACTGAAGCTTTCTTT. The chain uses TRBV7-9 and TRBJ1-1, with D possibly being TRBD1 (5 bases). V shed 1 base and J shed 3 bases, with 12 bases lying between them. CDR1 SEHNR and CDR2 FQNEAQ come from the germline V gene (reference sequence). This CDR3 spans 15 amino acids.

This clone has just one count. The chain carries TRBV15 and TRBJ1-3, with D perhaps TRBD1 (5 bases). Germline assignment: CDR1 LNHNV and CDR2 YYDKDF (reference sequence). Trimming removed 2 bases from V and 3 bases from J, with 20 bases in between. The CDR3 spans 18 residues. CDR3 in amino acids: CATSRLAGAGPFGNTIYF. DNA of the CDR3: TGTGCCACCAGCAGACTAGCTGGAGCGGGGCCATTTGGAAACACCATATATTTT. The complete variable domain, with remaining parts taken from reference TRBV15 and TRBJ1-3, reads DAMVIQNPRYQVTQFGKPVTLSCSQTLNHNVMYWYQQKSSQAPKLLFHYYDKDFNNEADTPDNFQSRRPNTSFCFLDIRSPGLGDTAMYLCATSRLAGAGPFGNTIYFGEGSWLTVV.

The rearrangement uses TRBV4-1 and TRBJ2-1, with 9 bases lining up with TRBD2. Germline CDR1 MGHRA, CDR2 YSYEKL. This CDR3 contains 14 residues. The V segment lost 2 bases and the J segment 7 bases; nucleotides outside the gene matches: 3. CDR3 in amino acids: CASSQLTSGNEQFF. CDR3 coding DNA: TGCGCCAGCAGCCAACTCACTAGCGGGAATGAGCAGTTCTTC.

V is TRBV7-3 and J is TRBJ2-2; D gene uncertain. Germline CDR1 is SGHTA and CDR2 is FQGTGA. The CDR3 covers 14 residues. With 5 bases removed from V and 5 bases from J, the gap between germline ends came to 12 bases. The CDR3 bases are TGTGCCAGCAGCCCTAAAGGAGAAACCGGGGAGCTGTTTTTT. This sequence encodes CASSPKGETGELFF.

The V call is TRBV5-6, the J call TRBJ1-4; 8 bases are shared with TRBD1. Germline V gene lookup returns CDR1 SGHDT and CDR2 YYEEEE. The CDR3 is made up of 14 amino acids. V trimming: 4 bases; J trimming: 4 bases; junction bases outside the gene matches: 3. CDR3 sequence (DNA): TGTGCCAGCAGCAAGGACAGGGTTAATGAAAAACTGTTTTTT. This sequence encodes CASSKDRVNEKLFF.